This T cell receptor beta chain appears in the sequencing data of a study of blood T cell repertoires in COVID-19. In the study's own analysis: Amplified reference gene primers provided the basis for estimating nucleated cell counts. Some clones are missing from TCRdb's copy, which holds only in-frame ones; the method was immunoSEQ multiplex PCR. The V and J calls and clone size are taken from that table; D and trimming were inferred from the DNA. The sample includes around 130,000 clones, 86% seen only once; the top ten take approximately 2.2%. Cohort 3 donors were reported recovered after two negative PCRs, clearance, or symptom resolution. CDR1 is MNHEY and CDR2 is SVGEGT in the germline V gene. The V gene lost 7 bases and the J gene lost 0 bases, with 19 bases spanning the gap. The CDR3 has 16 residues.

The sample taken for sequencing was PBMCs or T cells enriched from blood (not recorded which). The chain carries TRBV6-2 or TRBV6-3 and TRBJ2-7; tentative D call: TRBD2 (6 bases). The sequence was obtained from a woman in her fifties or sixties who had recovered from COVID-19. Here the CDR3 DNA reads TGTGCCAGCACCCCGCGGGGCAGCTGGAGCTCCTACGAGCAGTACTTC. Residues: CASTPRGSWSSYEQYF.